These 16 T cell receptor beta chains share one sample of origin, sequenced in a study of cytomegalovirus exposure and HLA in healthy donors. PCR primers comprised 60 Vbeta and 13 Jbeta primers. Profiling relied on immunoSEQ multiplex PCR, and the TCRdb table lists in-frame clones only, not all of them. Seen here are 200,000 to 250,000 clones, 65% to 90% observed once, and the top ten hold about 1.4%. Material for sequencing was PBMCs. These receptor sequences come from a girl under 18 in good health and CMV-seronegative.

The rearrangement uses TRBV5-4 and TRBJ1-2; TRBD1 is a possible D gene (6 bases). CDR3 size: 13 residues. CDR1 and CDR2 from the germline V gene are SGHNT and YYREEE (reference sequence). V was pared by 1 base and J by 5 bases, with 9 bases between. CDR3 sequence reads: CASSLQGRYGYTF. The DNA for the CDR3 is TGTGCCAGCAGCTTGCAGGGGCGGTATGGCTACACCTTC. Looking up the rest from reference TRBV5-4 and TRBJ1-2 gives the full variable domain: ETGVTQSPTHLIKTRGQQVTLRCSSQSGHNTVSWYQQALGQGPQFIFQYYREEENGRGNFPPRFSGLQFPNYSSELNVNALELDDSALYLCASSLQGRYGYTFGSGTRLTVV.

The chain has TRBV4-2 and TRBJ2-1, with TRBD2 as a possible D gene (6 bases). This CDR3 is built from 18 residues. V was clipped by 1 base and J by 7 bases, with 23 bases between them. The germline CDR1 and CDR2 sequences are LGHNA and YNFKEQ. The CDR3 loop is CASSQVSRTGVTSNEQFF. DNA of the CDR3: TGTGCCAGCAGCCAAGTGAGTAGGACGGGGGTTACATCGAATGAGCAGTTCTTC.

This chain uses TRBV28 with TRBJ1-1; perhaps TRBD1 as D (5 bases). The CDR3 is 14 amino acids. Trimming removed 4 bases from V and 3 bases from J, with 12 bases in between. In germline, CDR1 is MDHEN, CDR2 SYDVKM. The CDR3 nucleotides are TGTGCCAGCAGTTCGACAGAGGTGTACACTGAAGCTTTCTTT. Translated: CASSSTEVYTEAFF. The full variable domain, its missing parts supplied by reference TRBV28 and TRBJ1-1, is DVKVTQSSRYLVKRTGEKVFLECVQDMDHENMFWYRQDPGLGLRLIYFSYDVKMKEKGDIPEGYSVSREKKERFSLILESASTNQTSMYLCASSSTEVYTEAFFGQGTRLTVV.

This clone was observed a handful of times. The rearrangement uses TRBV6-1 and TRBJ1-2; D is possibly TRBD1 (6 bases). CDR3 length: 15 amino acids. Per germline, CDR1 MNHNS and CDR2 SASEGT. The V end was cut by 2 bases, the J end by 5 bases, with 15 bases between. CDR3 region: CASSEYVGQSYGYTF. CDR3 DNA: TGTGCCAGCAGTGAATACGTTGGACAGTCTTATGGCTACACCTTC.

V usage is TRBV27 and J usage is TRBJ1-5, with D perhaps matching TRBD1 (5 bases). The CDR3 extends over 14 amino acids. Germline CDR1 is MNHEY and CDR2 is SMNVEV (reference sequence). V lost 4 bases, J lost 0 bases, and 7 bases lay in between. The CDR3 DNA reads as TGTGCCAGCAGTTCGACAGATAGCAATCAGCCCCAGCATTTT. Encoded protein: CASSSTDSNQPQHF.

Concerning this clone itself: Germline and junction disagree at one end, which may indicate a read error. The chain uses TRBV10-2 and TRBJ2-7, with D hard to call. Looked up from germline, CDR1 is WSHSY and CDR2 is SAAADI. The CDR3 consists of 11 residues. CDR3 in amino acids: CASSEATRQDF. The CDR3 bases are TGCGCCAGCAGTGAGGCGACCAGGCAAGACTTC.

A single count supports this clone. The J gene is TRBJ2-5, the V gene TRBV4-3; TRBD1 agrees at 7 bases. Germline CDR1 and CDR2: LGHNA and YSLEER. V gave up 8 bases and J gave up 5 bases; unmatched junction bases: 8. The CDR3 runs to 13 residues. The CDR3 region has the DNA TGCGCCAGCTCACAGGGGTGGGGGGAGACCCAGTACTTC. This encodes CASSQGWGETQYF.

V and J are TRBV9 and TRBJ2-1, with D unclear. Trimming left V 0 bases short and J 4 bases short, with 17 bases between. Germline assignment: CDR1 SGDLS and CDR2 YYNGEE. The CDR3 is 17 amino acids. The CDR3 DNA sequence: TGTGCCAGCAGCGTAGCCCCGCCAGGCCTCTTTTACAATGAGCAGTTCTTC. Translated: CASSVAPPGLFYNEQFF.

CDR3 residues: CASSELAGAEAFF. The CDR3 nucleotides read TGTGCCAGCAGTGAACTGGCAGGCGCTGAAGCTTTCTTT. The genes are TRBV6-1 and TRBJ1-1; D ambiguous. Trimming took off 2 bases at V and 6 bases at J, with 10 bases between the two ends. CDR1 and CDR2 (germline): MNHNS, SASEGT. This CDR3 contains 13 residues.

The CDR3 reads CASSSSGGSYEQYF. CDR3 nucleotides: TGTGCCAGTAGTAGCTCAGGGGGCTCCTACGAGCAGTACTTC. The chain employs TRBV19 and TRBJ2-7, with TRBD1 matching 7 bases. The V and J ends lost 4 bases and 0 bases, in that order; junction bases with no gene match: 3. The CDR3 has 14 residues. Germline values: CDR1 LNHDA, CDR2 SQIVND (reference sequence). The full variable domain, in which reference TRBV19 and TRBJ2-7 provide the parts outside the CDR3, is DGGITQSPKYLFRKEGQNVTLSCEQNLNHDAMYWYRQDPGQGLRLIYYSQIVNDFQKGDIAEGYSVSREKKESFPLTVTSAQKNPTAFYLCASSSSGGSYEQYFGPGTRLTVT.

The rearrangement joins TRBV28 to TRBJ1-5; tentatively, D is TRBD1 (5 bases). This CDR3 has 16 amino acids. With 9 bases removed from V and 0 bases from J, the gap between germline ends came to 18 bases. The germline V gene encodes CDR1 MDHEN and CDR2 SYDVKM. CDR3 DNA: TGTGCCAGTAGGGGCTCGACACCGCCTAGCAATCAGCCCCAGCATTTT. Translated, it gives CASRGSTPPSNQPQHF.

The CDR3 protein is CASSLREIRETQYF. CDR3 nucleotide sequence: TGTGCCAGCAGCTTGAGGGAGATCAGAGAGACCCAGTACTTC. This chain connects TRBV7-8 to TRBJ2-5; a weak D match, TRBD2 (5 bases). The CDR3 runs to 14 residues. Germline V lookup: CDR1 SGHVS, CDR2 FQNEAQ. V lost 3 bases and J lost 4, with 12 bases in between.

The chain links TRBV5-1 to TRBJ2-1; 7 positions match TRBD2. With 1 base clipped from V and 8 bases from J, the junction kept 12 bases outside the gene matches. The CDR3 covers 16 residues. Germline V CDR1 and CDR2: SGHRS, YFSETQ. In DNA, the CDR3 is TGCGCCAGCAGCTTGCGGGGCGGGAGAGGGTTGGATGAGCAGTTCTTC. Translated, it gives CASSLRGGRGLDEQFF.

The chain links TRBV19 to TRBJ2-1; D is possibly TRBD1 (6 bases). The germline V gene has CDR1 LNHDA and CDR2 SQIVND (reference sequence). The CDR3 sequence is 13 residues long. Deletions cut 5 bases from V and 10 bases from J, with 15 bases between. In DNA, the CDR3 is TGTGCCAGTAGTCACCTACAGGGCAGGGAGCAGTTCTTC. Amino acids: CASSHLQGREQFF.

This chain joins TRBV7-2 and TRBJ2-1; TRBD1 aligns across 10 bases. The trim removed 5 bases at V and 6 bases at J, leaving 7 bases unmatched. This CDR3 has 15 amino acids. CDR1 is SGHTA, CDR2 FQGNSA, per germline. In nucleotides, the CDR3 is TGTGCCAGCAGCCTGGGACAGGGGCTAGTCAATGAGCAGTTCTTC. It codes for CASSLGQGLVNEQFF.

The chain couples TRBV2 to TRBJ2-5; TRBD2 matches at 12 bases. Germline V lookup: CDR1 SNHLY, CDR2 FYNNEI. The trim removed 7 bases at V and 4 bases at J, leaving 13 bases unmatched. The CDR3 length is 17 residues. CDR3 loop: CASIRRTLAGGGETQYF. The CDR3 bases are TGTGCCAGCATTAGAAGGACCCTAGCGGGAGGGGGAGAGACCCAGTACTTC.